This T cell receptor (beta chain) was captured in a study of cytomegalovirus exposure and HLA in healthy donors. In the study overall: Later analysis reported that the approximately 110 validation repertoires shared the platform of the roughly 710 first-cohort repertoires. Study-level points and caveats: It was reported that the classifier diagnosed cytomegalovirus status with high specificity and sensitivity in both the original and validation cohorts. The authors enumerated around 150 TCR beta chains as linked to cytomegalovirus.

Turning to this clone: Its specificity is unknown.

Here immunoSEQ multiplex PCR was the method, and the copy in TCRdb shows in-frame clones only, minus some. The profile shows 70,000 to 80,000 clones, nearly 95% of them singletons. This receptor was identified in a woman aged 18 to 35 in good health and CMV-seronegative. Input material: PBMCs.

This chain's CDR3 is CAISDPTGYTDTQYF. In DNA form, the CDR3 reads TGTGCCATCAGTGACCCTACAGGGTACACAGATACGCAGTATTTT. The rearrangement uses TRBV10-3 and TRBJ2-3; possibly TRBD1 for D (6 bases). The CDR3 extends over 15 amino acids. Trimming removed 3 bases at V and 2 bases at J, with 12 bases between. CDR1 is ENHRY, CDR2 SYGVKD, per germline.